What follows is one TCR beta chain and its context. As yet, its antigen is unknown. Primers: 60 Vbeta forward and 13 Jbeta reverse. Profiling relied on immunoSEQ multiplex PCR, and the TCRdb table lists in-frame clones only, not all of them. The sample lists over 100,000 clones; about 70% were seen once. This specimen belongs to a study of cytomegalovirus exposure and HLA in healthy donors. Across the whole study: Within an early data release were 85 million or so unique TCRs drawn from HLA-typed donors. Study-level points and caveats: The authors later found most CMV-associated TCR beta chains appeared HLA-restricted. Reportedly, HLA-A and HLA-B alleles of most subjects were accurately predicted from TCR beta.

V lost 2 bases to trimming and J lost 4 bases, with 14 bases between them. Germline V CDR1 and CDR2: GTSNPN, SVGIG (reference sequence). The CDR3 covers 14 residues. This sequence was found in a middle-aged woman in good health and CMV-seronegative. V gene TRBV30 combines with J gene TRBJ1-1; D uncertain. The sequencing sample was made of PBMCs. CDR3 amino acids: CAWSPGLGSTEAFF. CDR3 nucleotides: TGTGCCTGGAGTCCAGGTCTCGGGAGCACTGAAGCTTTCTTT.